This T cell receptor (beta chain) derives from a study of T cell changes during pregnancy in multiple sclerosis. The CDR3 spans 14 residues. After removal of 4 bases from V and 5 bases from J, the junction contained 7 bases not matched to a gene. Germline V gives CDR1 SEHNR, CDR2 FQNEAQ (reference sequence). Clones were sequenced by immunoSEQ multiplex PCR, and TCRdb holds only the in-frame ones, with some missing. The table records about 77,000 clones, roughly 90% of them present only once. This clone was observed a handful of times. The chain carries TRBV7-9 and TRBJ1-1; TRBD1 matches at 7 bases. The TCR comes from a female donor with multiple sclerosis, enrolled in a pregnancy study. Sequencing was performed on peripheral blood, taken before pregnancy. The CDR3 reads CASSSLTGWTEAFF. The CDR3 DNA sequence: TGTGCCAGCAGCTCCCTGACAGGGTGGACTGAAGCTTTCTTT.